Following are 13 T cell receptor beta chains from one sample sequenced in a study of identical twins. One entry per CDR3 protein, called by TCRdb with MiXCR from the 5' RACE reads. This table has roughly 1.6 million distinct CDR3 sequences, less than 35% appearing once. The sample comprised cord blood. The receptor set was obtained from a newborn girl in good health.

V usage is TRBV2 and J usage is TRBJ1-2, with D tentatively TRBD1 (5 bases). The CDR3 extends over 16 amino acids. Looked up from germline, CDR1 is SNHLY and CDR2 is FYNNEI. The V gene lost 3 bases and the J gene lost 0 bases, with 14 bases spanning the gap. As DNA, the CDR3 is TGTGCCAGCAGTGACATCTCGGGGGAGCCTAACTATGGCTACACCTTC. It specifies CASSDISGEPNYGYTF.

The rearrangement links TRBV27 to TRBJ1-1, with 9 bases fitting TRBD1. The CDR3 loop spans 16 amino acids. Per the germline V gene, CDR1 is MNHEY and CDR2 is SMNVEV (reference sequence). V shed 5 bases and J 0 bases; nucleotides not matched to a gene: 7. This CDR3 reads CASSPQDRGVNTEAFF. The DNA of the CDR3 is TGTGCCAGCAGTCCCCAGGACAGGGGCGTGAACACTGAAGCTTTCTTT.

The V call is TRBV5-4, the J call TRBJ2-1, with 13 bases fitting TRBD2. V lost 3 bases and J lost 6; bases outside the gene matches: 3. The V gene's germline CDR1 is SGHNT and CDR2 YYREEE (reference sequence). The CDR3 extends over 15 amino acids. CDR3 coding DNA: TGTGCCAGCAGCTCACTAGCGGGGGGGGTCAATGAGCAGTTCTTC. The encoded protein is CASSSLAGGVNEQFF.

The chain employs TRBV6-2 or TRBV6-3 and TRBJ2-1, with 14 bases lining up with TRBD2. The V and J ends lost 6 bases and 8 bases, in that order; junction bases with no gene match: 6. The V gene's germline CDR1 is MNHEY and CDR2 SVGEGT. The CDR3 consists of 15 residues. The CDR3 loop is CASSAGTSGRDEQFF. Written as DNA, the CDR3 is TGTGCCAGCAGCGCGGGGACTAGCGGGAGAGATGAGCAGTTCTTC.

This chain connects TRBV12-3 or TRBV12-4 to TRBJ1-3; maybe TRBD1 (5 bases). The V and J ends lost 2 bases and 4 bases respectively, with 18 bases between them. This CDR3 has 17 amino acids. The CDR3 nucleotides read TGTGCCAGCAGTTTATCGTTCCGGACAAGGGGCGGAAACACCATATATTTT. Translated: CASSLSFRTRGGNTIYF.

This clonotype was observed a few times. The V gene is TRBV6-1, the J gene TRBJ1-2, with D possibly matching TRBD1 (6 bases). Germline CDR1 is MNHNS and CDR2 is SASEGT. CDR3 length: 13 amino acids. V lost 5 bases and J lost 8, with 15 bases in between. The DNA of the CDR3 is TGTGCCAGCAGTCCTTACAGGGATTTCGGCTACACCTTC. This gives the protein CASSPYRDFGYTF.

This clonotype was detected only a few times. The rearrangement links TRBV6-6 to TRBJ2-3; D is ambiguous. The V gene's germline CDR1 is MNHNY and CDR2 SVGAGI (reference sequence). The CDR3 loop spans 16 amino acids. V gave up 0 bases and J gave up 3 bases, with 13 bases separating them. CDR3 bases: TGTGCCAGCAGTTACTCCCGAGGTAGGAGTACAGATACGCAGTATTTT. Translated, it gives CASSYSRGRSTDTQYF.

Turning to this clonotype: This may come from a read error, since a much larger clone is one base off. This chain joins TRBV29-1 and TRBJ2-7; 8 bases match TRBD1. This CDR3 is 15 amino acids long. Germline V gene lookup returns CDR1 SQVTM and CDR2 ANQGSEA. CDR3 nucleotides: TGCAGCGTTGTGGGGGACAGGTGGTACTCCTACGAGCGGTACTTC. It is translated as CSVVGDRWYSYERYF.

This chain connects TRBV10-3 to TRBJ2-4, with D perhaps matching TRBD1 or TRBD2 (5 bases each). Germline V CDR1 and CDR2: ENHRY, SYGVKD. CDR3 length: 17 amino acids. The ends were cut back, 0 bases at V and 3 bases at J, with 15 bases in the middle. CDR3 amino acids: CAISESGPTGGKNIQYF. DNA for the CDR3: TGTGCCATCAGTGAGTCGGGACCAACCGGTGGCAAAAACATTCAGTACTTC.

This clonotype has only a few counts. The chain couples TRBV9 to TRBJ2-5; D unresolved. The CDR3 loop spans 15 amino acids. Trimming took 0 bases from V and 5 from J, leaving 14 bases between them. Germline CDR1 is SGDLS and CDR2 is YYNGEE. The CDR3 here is CASSVEDRRSETQYF. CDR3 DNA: TGTGCCAGCAGCGTAGAAGACCGCAGGTCGGAGACCCAGTACTTC.

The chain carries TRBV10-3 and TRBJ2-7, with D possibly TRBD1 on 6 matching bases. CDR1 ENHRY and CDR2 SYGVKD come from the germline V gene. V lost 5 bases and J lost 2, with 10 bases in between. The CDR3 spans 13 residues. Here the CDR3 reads CAISPRTAYEQYF. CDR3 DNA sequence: TGTGCCATCAGTCCCCGGACAGCCTACGAGCAGTACTTC.

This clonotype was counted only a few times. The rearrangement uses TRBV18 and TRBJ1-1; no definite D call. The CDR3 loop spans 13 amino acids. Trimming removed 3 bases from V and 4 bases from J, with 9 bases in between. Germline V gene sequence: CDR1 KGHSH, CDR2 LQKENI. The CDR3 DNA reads TGTGCCAGCTCACCCGGAGGGCCCACTGAAGCTTTCTTT. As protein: CASSPGGPTEAFF.

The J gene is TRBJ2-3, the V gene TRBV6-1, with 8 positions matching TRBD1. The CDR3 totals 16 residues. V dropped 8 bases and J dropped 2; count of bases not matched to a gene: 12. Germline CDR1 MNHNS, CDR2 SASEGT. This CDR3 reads CASGGNRGRFTDTQYF. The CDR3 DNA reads TGTGCCAGCGGGGGAAACAGGGGGAGGTTCACAGATACGCAGTATTTT.